This TCR beta chain was sequenced for a study of blood T cell repertoires in COVID-19. For the study at large: Nucleic acid was either cDNA or gDNA, and it came from T cells, B-cell-depleted T cells, or PBMCs.

The CDR3 has 11 amino acids. Per germline, CDR1 SNHLY and CDR2 FYNNEI. The V gene lost 7 bases and the J gene lost 6 bases, with 9 bases spanning the gap. The assay was immunoSEQ multiplex PCR, and TCRdb's table has in-frame clones only and misses some. The table has about half a million clones, approximately 89% seen once. This receptor was obtained from a man aged 18 to 30 with COVID-19, enrolled during active disease. The V gene is TRBV2, the J gene TRBJ1-1; D is undetermined. Sequencing was performed on peripheral blood. The CDR3 coding sequence is TGTGCCAGCAACCTAGGTGCTGAAGCTTTCTTT. Protein: CASNLGAEAFF.